This TCR beta chain was found in a study of cytomegalovirus exposure and HLA in healthy donors. Sequenced by immunoSEQ multiplex PCR; TCRdb stores in-frame clones only, minus some. This table holds 150,000 to 200,000 clones, approximately 81% found once. The sequencing sample was made of PBMCs. The sequence came from a man aged 30 to 45 in good health and CMV-seropositive.

The CDR3 DNA reads as TGTGCCAGCGAAACAGGGCCGATTTCTGGGGCCAACGTCCTGACTTTC. It translates to CASETGPISGANVLTF. V usage is TRBV28 and J usage is TRBJ2-6; D may be TRBD1 (6 bases). Deletions cut 8 bases from V and 1 base from J, with 15 bases between. The CDR3 has 16 residues. From germline, CDR1 is MDHEN and CDR2 SYDVKM. The full variable domain, completed using reference TRBV28 and TRBJ2-6, is DVKVTQSSRYLVKRTGEKVFLECVQDMDHENMFWYRQDPGLGLRLIYFSYDVKMKEKGDIPEGYSVSREKKERFSLILESASTNQTSMYLCASETGPISGANVLTFGAGSRLTVL.